This T cell receptor beta chain was found in a study of T-cell memory formation after mild COVID-19. TCRdb passed the 5' RACE reads through MiXCR, listing each CDR3 protein once. The top ten hold 20% to 25% of the sample, which has some 280,000 distinct CDR3 sequences, 16% seen once. With 3 bases removed from V and 7 bases from J, the gap between germline ends came to 9 bases. Germline V lookup: CDR1 LGHDT, CDR2 YNNKEL (reference sequence). The CDR3 runs 13 residues. This chain uses TRBV3-1 with TRBJ1-4, with D perhaps matching TRBD1 (5 bases). Source material: PBMCs or a T cell subset sorted from them (not recorded which). The sequence was collected from a man younger than 30 who had mild COVID-19 (a few samples of this study predate the infection). Cell type and time point are not known. The CDR3 region is CASSHRGTEKLFF. The CDR3 nucleotides read TGTGCCAGCAGCCACCGAGGGACTGAAAAACTGTTTTTT.